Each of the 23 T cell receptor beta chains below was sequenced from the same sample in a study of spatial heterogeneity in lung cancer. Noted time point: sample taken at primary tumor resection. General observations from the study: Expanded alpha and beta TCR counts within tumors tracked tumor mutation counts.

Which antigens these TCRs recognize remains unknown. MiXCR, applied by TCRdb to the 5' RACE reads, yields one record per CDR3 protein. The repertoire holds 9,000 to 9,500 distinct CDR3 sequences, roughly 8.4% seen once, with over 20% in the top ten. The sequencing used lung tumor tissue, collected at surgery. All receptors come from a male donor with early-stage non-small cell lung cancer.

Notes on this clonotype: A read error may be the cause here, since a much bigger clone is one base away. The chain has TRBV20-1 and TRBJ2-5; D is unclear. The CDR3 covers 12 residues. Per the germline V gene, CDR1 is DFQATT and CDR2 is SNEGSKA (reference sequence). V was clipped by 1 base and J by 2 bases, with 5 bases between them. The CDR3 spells CSARVSQETQYF. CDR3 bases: TGCAGTGCTAGAGTCAGTCAAGAGACCCAGTACTTC.

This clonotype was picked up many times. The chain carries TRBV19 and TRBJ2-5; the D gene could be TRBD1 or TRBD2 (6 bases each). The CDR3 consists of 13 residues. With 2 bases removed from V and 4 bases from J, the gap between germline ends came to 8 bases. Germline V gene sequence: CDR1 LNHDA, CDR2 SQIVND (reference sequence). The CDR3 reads CASSITGAETQYF. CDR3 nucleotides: TGTGCCAGTAGTATAACGGGGGCAGAGACCCAGTACTTC. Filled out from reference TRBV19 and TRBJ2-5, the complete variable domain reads DGGITQSPKYLFRKEGQNVTLSCEQNLNHDAMYWYRQDPGQGLRLIYYSQIVNDFQKGDIAEGYSVSREKKESFPLTVTSAQKNPTAFYLCASSITGAETQYFGPGTRLLVL.

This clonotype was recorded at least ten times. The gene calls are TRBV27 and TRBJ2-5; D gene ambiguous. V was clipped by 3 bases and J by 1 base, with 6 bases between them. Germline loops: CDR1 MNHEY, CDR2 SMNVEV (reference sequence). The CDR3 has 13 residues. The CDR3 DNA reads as TGTGCCAGCAGTTTGCGGATCCAAGAGACCCAGTACTTC. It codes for CASSLRIQETQYF.

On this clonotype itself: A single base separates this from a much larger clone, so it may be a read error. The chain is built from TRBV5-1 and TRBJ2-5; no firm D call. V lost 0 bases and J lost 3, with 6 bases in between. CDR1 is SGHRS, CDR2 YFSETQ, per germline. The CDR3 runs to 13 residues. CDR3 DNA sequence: TGCGCCAGCAGCTTGGCGAGAGAAGAGACCCAGTACTTC. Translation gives CASSLAREETQYF.

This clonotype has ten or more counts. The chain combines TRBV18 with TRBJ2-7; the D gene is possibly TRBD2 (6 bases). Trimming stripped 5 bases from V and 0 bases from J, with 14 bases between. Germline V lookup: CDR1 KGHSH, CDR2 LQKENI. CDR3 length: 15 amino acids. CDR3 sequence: CASSYEGRSSYEQYF. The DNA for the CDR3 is TGTGCCAGCTCATACGAGGGGAGGAGCTCCTACGAGCAGTACTTC.

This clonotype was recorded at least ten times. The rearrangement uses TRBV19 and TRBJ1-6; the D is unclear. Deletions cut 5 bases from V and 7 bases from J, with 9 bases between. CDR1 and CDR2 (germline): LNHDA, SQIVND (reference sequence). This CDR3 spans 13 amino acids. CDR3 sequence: CASSLDANSPLHF. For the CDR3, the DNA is TGTGCCAGTAGTTTGGATGCAAATTCACCCCTCCACTTT.

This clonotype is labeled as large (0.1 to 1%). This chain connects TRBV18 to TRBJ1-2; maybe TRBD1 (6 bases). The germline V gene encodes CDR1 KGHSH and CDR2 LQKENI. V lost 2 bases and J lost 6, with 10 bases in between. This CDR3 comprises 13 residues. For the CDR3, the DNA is TGTGCCAGCTCACCAACAGGGCCCGATGGCTACACCTTC. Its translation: CASSPTGPDGYTF.

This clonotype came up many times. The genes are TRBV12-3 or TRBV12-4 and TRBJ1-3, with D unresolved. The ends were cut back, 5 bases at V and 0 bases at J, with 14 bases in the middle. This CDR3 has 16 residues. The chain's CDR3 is CASSPQQLTSGNTIYF. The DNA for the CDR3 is TGTGCCAGCAGTCCTCAACAGCTCACCTCTGGAAACACCATATATTTT.

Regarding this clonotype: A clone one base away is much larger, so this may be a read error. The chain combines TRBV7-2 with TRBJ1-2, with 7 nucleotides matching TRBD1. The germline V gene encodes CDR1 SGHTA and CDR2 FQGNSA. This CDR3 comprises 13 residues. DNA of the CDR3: TGTGCCAGCAGCTTAGCAGGGGGCTATGGCCACACCTTC. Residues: CASSLAGGYGHTF.

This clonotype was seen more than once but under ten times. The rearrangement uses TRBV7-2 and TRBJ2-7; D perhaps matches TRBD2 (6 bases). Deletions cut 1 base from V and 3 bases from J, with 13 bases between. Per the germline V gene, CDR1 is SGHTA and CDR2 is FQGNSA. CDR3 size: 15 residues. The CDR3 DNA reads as TGTGCCAGCAGCTTAGGAGTAGCGGCGGTCTACGAGCAGTACTTC. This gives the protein CASSLGVAAVYEQYF.

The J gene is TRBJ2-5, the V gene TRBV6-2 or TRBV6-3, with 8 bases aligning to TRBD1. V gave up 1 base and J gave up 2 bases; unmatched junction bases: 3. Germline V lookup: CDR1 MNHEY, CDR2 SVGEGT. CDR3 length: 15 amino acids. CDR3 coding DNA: TGTGCCAGCAGTTACTTGCGGACAGGGCAAGAGACCCAGTACTTC. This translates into CASSYLRTGQETQYF.

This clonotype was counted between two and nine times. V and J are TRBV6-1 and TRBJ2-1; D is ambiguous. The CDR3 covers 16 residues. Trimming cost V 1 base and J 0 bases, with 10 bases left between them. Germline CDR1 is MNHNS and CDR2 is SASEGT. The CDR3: CASSEGLGYSYNEQFF. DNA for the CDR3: TGTGCCAGCAGTGAAGGGTTGGGATACTCCTACAATGAGCAGTTCTTC.

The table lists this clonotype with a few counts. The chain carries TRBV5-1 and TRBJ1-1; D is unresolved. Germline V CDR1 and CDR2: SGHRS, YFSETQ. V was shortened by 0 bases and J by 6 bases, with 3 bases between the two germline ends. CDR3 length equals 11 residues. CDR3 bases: TGCGCCAGCAGCTTGGGCCCTGAAGCTTTCTTT. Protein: CASSLGPEAFF.

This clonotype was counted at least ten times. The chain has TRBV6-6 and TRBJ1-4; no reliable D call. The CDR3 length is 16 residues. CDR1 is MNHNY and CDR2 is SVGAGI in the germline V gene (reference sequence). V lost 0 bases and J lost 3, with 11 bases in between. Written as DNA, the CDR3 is TGTGCCAGCAGTTACTCGCCAGGAAGGGCTAATGAAAAACTGTTTTTT. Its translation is CASSYSPGRANEKLFF.

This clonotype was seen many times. The CDR3 nucleotides read TGCGCCAGCAGCTTGGGCACCGCCCCAGAGACCCAGTACTTC. As protein: CASSLGTAPETQYF. The chain is built from TRBV5-1 and TRBJ2-5; no clear D. Per the germline V gene, CDR1 is SGHRS and CDR2 is YFSETQ. CDR3 length equals 14 residues. V was clipped by 0 bases and J by 4 bases, with 10 bases between them.

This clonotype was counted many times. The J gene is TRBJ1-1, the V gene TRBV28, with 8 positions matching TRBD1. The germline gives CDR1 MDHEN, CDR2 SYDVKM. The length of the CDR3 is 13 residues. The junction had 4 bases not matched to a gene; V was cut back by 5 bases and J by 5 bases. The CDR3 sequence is CASSIQGGTEAFF. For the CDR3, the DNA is TGTGCCAGCAGTATACAGGGGGGAACTGAAGCTTTCTTT.

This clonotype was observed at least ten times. CDR3 bases: TGTGCCAGCAGTGGATGGACTAGCGGGGGCACAGATACGCAGTATTTT. The encoded protein is CASSGWTSGGTDTQYF. The V call is TRBV6-1, the J call TRBJ2-3; TRBD2 agrees at 12 bases. This CDR3 contains 16 residues. Trimming cost V 4 bases and J 1 base; bases outside gene matches: 3. Looked up from germline, CDR1 is MNHNS and CDR2 is SASEGT.

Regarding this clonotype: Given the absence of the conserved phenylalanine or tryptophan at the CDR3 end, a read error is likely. The CDR3 loop reads CSAEPSGGASEQYS. The CDR3 nucleotides are TGCAGTGCTGAACCTAGCGGGGGGGCAAGCGAGCAGTACTCC. The rearrangement links TRBV20-1 to TRBJ2-7; 12 bases are shared with TRBD2. The V segment lost 5 bases and the J segment 6 bases; nucleotides outside the gene matches: 8. The germline V gene encodes CDR1 DFQATT and CDR2 SNEGSKA (reference sequence). The CDR3 runs to 14 residues.

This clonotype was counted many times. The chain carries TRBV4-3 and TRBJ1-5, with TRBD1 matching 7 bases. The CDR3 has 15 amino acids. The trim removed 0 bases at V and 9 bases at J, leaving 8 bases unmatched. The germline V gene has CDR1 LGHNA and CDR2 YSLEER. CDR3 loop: CASSQDSSTGAPQHF. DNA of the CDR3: TGCGCCAGCAGCCAAGACTCAAGCACAGGGGCGCCCCAGCATTTT.

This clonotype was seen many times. The CDR3 here is CASSLGWKQPQHF. In nucleotides, the CDR3 is TGTGCCAGCAGCTTAGGGTGGAAACAGCCCCAGCATTTT. The V and J genes are TRBV13 and TRBJ1-5; the D is unclear. There are 13 residues in the CDR3. Germline lookup yields CDR1 PRHDT and CDR2 FYEKMQ (reference sequence). V was shortened by 0 bases and J by 7 bases, with 7 bases between the two germline ends.

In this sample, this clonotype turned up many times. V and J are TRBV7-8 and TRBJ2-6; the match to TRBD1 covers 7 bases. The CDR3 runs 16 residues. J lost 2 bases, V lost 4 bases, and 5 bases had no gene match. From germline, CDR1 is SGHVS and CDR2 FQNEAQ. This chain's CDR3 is CASSSDRVAGANVLTF. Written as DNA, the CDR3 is TGTGCCAGCAGCTCCGACAGGGTGGCTGGGGCCAACGTCCTGACTTTC.

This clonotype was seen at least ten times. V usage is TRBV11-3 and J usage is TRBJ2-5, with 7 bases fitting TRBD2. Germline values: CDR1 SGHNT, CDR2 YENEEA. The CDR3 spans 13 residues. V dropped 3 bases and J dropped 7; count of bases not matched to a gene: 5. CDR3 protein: CASSLLAEGTQYF. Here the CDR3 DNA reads TGTGCCAGCAGCTTGCTAGCGGAAGGGACCCAGTACTTC.

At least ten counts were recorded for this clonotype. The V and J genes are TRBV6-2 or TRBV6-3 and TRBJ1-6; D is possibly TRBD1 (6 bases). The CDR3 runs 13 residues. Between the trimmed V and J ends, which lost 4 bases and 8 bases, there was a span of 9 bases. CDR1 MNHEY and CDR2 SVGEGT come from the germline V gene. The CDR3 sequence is CASSSRQDSPLHF. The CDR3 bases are TGTGCCAGCAGTTCCCGACAGGATTCACCCCTCCACTTT.